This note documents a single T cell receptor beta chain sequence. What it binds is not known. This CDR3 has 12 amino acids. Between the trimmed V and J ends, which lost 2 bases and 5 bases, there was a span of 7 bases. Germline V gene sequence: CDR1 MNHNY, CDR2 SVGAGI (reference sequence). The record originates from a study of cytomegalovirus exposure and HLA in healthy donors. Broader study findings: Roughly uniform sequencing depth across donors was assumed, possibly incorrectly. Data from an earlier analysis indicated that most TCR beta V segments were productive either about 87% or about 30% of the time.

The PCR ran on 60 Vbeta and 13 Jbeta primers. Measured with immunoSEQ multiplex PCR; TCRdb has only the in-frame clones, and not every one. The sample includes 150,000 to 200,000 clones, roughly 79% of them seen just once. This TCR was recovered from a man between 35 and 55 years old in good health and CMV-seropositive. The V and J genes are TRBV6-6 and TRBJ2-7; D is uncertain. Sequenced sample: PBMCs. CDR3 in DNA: TGTGCCAGCAGTTACCGGCAGGACGAGCAGTACTTC. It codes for CASSYRQDEQYF.